This paragraph covers one T cell receptor (beta chain) sequence. The data belong to a study of blood T cell repertoires in COVID-19. Study information: Both acute and convalescent COVID-19 samples were obtained from the United States, Italy and Spain. T cells, B-cell-depleted T cells, or PBMCs provided the cDNA or gDNA that served as material.

While infection was still active, Seattle patients were enrolled and then followed longitudinally. Authors' analysis steps: Quantification of nucleated cells was approximated via reference gene primer amplification. This table comes from immunoSEQ multiplex PCR, and its TCRdb copy is limited to in-frame clones, with some not included. That table is the source of V, J and clone size, and D and trimming were worked out from the DNA. The profile shows 200,000 to 250,000 clones, over 75% of them singletons. CDR3 length: 16 residues. V dropped 0 bases and J dropped 6; count of bases not matched to a gene: 10. Germline V gene data show CDR1 as SGHNT and CDR2 as YYREEE (reference sequence).

The source material was peripheral blood. The sequence came from a woman aged 70 to 79 with COVID-19, enrolled during active disease. V usage is TRBV5-4 and J usage is TRBJ1-1; 8 bases agree with TRBD1. CDR3 loop: CASSLESATGDSEAFF. The CDR3, as DNA: TGTGCCAGCAGCTTGGAGTCCGCGACAGGGGATTCTGAAGCTTTCTTT.